The rows below give T cell receptor beta chains drawn from one sample of a study of control samples from healthy donors and cancer patients. Libraries were prepared by immunoSEQ multiplex PCR; TCRdb keeps only in-frame clonotypes and omits some of them. The top ten clones hold roughly 5% of a sample with roughly 170,000 clones, around 88% of them seen once. Sequenced: blood. These receptors all stem from a woman aged 30 to 39 in good health. The CDR3 runs from the conserved cysteine through the conserved F or W. Each record gives: clone size, J gene, V gene, D gene, CDR3 DNA, CDR3 protein. D genes are given only for firm matches. A row's size may be missing; if present it is once, few, many or a size class.

NA TRBJ1-2 TRBV6-1 NA TGTGCCAGCAGTGAAGCGTCAGGGTATGGCTACACCTTC CASSEASGYGYTF
NA TRBJ2-7 TRBV2 NA TGTGCCAGCAGTGATACTGGGACGGGTCCCTACGAGCAGTACTTC CASSDTGTGPYEQYF
NA TRBJ2-2 TRBV19 TRBD2 TGTGCCAGTAGTGTCGGGACTAGCGGGGACTTCCAGAACACCGGGGAGCTGTTTTTT CASSVGTSGDFQNTGELFF
NA TRBJ1-3 TRBV19 NA TGTGCCAGTAGCCGTACAACAGGGACCGGAAACACCATATATTTT CASSRTTGTGNTIYF
NA TRBJ2-2 TRBV2 NA TGTGCCAGCCGCTGGGCCGGGGAGCTGTTTTTT CASRWAGELFF
NA TRBJ2-1 TRBV6-6 NA TGTGCCAGCAGTAGCATAGGCCCTTACAATGAGCAGTTCTTC CASSSIGPYNEQFF
NA TRBJ1-5 TRBV5-1 NA TGCGCCAGCAGCTTGGGAGGTCTCAATCAGCCCCAGCATTTT CASSLGGLNQPQHF
NA TRBJ2-5 TRBV30 NA TGTGCCTGGAGGGCCAGCCTACAAGAGACCCAGTACTTC CAWRASLQETQYF
NA TRBJ2-1 TRBV27 TRBD2 TGTGCCAGCAGATCGGGACTAGCGGGAGTGTCAGTTGAGCAGTTCTTC CASRSGLAGVSVEQFF
once TRBJ2-1 TRBV5-1 NA TGCGCCAGCAGCCCGGCGTTCGGGAGTGGGGAGCAGTTCTTC CASSPAFGSGEQFF
NA TRBJ2-5 TRBV30 TRBD1 TGTGCCTGGACAGGGGGCGAGACCCAGTACTTC CAWTGGETQYF
NA TRBJ2-7 TRBV3-1/TRBV3-2 NA TGTGCCAGCAGCCAAGATCCTAGGTTTCGGGGTAGTAGTCAAGTTACCCACGAGCAGTACTTC CASSQDPRFRGSSQVTHEQYF
NA TRBJ2-5 TRBV5-4 NA TGTGCCAGCAGCCCACCGGGGGACCCTCAAGAGACCCAGTACTTC CASSPPGDPQETQYF
NA TRBJ2-3 TRBV29-1 NA TGCAGCGTTGCCCAGGGAGTTATCGCAGATACGCAGTATTTT CSVAQGVIADTQYF
NA TRBJ1-3 TRBV6-6 NA TGTGCCAGCAGTCACGGGACATTAGGAAACACCATATATTTT CASSHGTLGNTIYF
NA TRBJ2-3 TRBV11-3 NA TGTGCCAGCAGCTTCGGTGCAAGCACAGATACGCAGTATTTT CASSFGASTDTQYF
NA TRBJ1-1 TRBV5-5 NA TGTGCCAGCAGCTTGATTTCCTACACTGAAGCTTTCTTT CASSLISYTEAFF
NA TRBJ1-5 TRBV3-1/TRBV3-2 NA TGTGCCAGCAGCCAGACGACAGGCGGGCATCAGCCCCAGCATTTT CASSQTTGGHQPQHF
NA TRBJ2-1 TRBV29-1 NA TGCAGCGTTGAGTCCAGGGTGACTTCCTACAATGAGCAGTTCTTC CSVESRVTSYNEQFF
NA TRBJ1-2 TRBV25-1 NA TGTGCCAGCAGTGATTCATACAGGACTTTGAACTATGGCTACACCTTC CASSDSYRTLNYGYTF
once TRBJ2-4 TRBV6-6 NA TGTGCCAGCAGTTATGGCCCATCGGCGGTTAAAAACATTCAGTACTTC CASSYGPSAVKNIQYF
NA TRBJ1-2 TRBV7-9 NA TGTGCCAGCAGCTTAGTGGTAGAGGATGGCTACACCTTC CASSLVVEDGYTF
few TRBJ2-5 TRBV13 NA TGTGCCAGCAGCTTAGGAAGGATCAAAGAGACCCAGTACTTC CASSLGRIKETQYF
NA TRBJ2-2 TRBV3-1/TRBV3-2 NA TGTGCCAGCAGCCAAGTATCTTTGGTTCAGGGAAACACCGGGGAGCTGTTTTTT CASSQVSLVQGNTGELFF
NA TRBJ2-5 TRBV5-1 TRBD1 TGCGCCAGCAGCGCTCAGGGGGCCGAGACCCAGTACTTC CASSAQGAETQYF
NA TRBJ1-5 TRBV19 NA TGTGCCAGTAGTATAATGAGCAGGGATAGCAATCAGCCCCAGCATTTT CASSIMSRDSNQPQHF
once TRBJ2-7 TRBV4-2 NA TGTGCCAGCAGCCAAGAGTATGGCGGGCCCACCTACGAGCAGTACTTC CASSQEYGGPTYEQYF
NA TRBJ2-2 TRBV28 TRBD2 TGTGCCAGCAGCCGTTTGGGGGAGGGTACCGGGGAGCTGTTTTTT CASSRLGEGTGELFF
NA TRBJ1-2 TRBV5-8 NA TGTGCCAGCAGCTTGTCAGGTCGTCGTGGCTACACCTTC CASSLSGRRGYTF
NA TRBJ2-4 TRBV3-1/TRBV3-2 TRBD1 TGTGCCAGCAGCCAAGTTGGGACAGAGAAAAACATTCAGTACTTC CASSQVGTEKNIQYF
NA TRBJ2-7 TRBV2 TRBD1 TGTGCCAGCAGCCTAACAGGGGCTCGAACCTACGAGCAGTACTTC CASSLTGARTYEQYF
once TRBJ1-1 TRBV29-1 NA TGCAGCGTTCCCGGGACACGGGATCTAGGCACTGAAGCTTTCTTT CSVPGTRDLGTEAFF
NA TRBJ1-3 TRBV10-3 NA TGTGCCATCAGCCTTGCTCACAGCTCTGGAAACACCATATATTTT CAISLAHSSGNTIYF
NA TRBJ2-5 TRBV10-3 TRBD1 TGTGCCATCAGTGAGGGGGACAGGGGACAAGAGACCCAGTACTTC CAISEGDRGQETQYF
NA TRBJ1-2 TRBV28 NA TGTGCCAGCAGTTTTGTTCAGGAGGCAGATGGCTACACCTTC CASSFVQEADGYTF
NA TRBJ2-1 TRBV4-1 NA TGCGCCAGCAGCCAAGAGTGGCGGCCTACGGCTGAGCAGTTCTTC CASSQEWRPTAEQFF
NA TRBJ2-2 TRBV7-9 TRBD2 TGTGCCAGCAGCCAAGGTCCTGTGGGAGGGCCCGGGGAGCTGTTTTTT CASSQGPVGGPGELFF
NA TRBJ2-5 TRBV7-9 TRBD2 TGTGCCAGCAGCTTCCCGACTAGCGGGAGCGAAGAGACCCAGTACTTC CASSFPTSGSEETQYF
NA TRBJ1-3 TRBV5-6 NA TGTGCCAGCAGCTTGGGTAACGTTCTCGGAAACACCATATATTTT CASSLGNVLGNTIYF
NA TRBJ2-1 TRBV19 TRBD2 TGTGCCAGTAGACTAGCGGGAGGGGTAATCAATGAGCAGTTCTTC CASRLAGGVINEQFF
NA TRBJ2-5 TRBV29-1 TRBD1 TGCAGCGTCTCCGGGACAGTCACCCAGTACTTC CSVSGTVTQYF
NA TRBJ2-2 TRBV7-8 NA TGTGCCAGCAGCTTAGCGGGGGGGCATAACACCGGGGAGCTGTTTTTT CASSLAGGHNTGELFF
NA TRBJ2-5 TRBV5-1 TRBD2 TGCGCCAGCAGACACCTAGCGGGAGGGCCACGGGGAGAGACCCAGTACTTC CASRHLAGGPRGETQYF
once TRBJ2-1 TRBV11-3 NA TGTGCCAGCAGCTTATTTTCCTACAATGAGCAGTTCTTC CASSLFSYNEQFF
NA TRBJ2-5 TRBV10-3 NA TGTGCCATCAGTGGAGGGGAAGAGACCCAGTACTTC CAISGGEETQYF
NA TRBJ1-6 TRBV5-1 TRBD1 TGCGCCAGCAGCTTGGCAGGGGGCGGCCATAATTCACCCCTCCACTTT CASSLAGGGHNSPLHF
NA TRBJ1-2 TRBV3-1/TRBV3-2 NA TGTGCCAGCAGCGGAGAAGACCGGGACGGAAGGCTCTTGAACTATGGCTACACCTTC CASSGEDRDGRLLNYGYTF
NA TRBJ1-5 TRBV6-5 NA TGTGCCAGCAGTTACTCGACTGGGCAGCCCCAGCATTTT CASSYSTGQPQHF